This record concerns one T cell receptor beta chain sequence. This clonotype is a singleton in its sample. Its cognate antigen has yet to be identified. No clone much larger than this one lies a single base away; base qualities are absent. A lone read gives weak evidence. Cut back by 3 bases and 10 bases, the V and J ends lie 13 bases apart. Measured from the cysteine to the phenylalanine, the CDR3 is 12 residues long. The kept DNA is CDR3 alone, 36 bases in frame from the first base. The CDR1 and CDR2 encoded by the germline V gene (reference sequence) are DFQATT and SNEGSKA. Peripheral blood CD8+ and CD4+ T cells from healthy donors, Susac syndrome patients and multiple sclerosis patients were profiled by high-throughput TCR beta sequencing. The multiple sclerosis controls were treatment-naive patients whose relapsing-remitting disease, either stable or active, fulfilled the revised McDonald criteria. Bulk CD8+ and CD4+ T cells were purified by magnetic negative isolation, while CD8+ TEMRA cells were enriched using FACS. Blood was collected in EDTA tubes and processed within 24 hours, with PBMCs isolated through density gradient centrifugation. PBMCs intended for TCR sequencing were frozen in liquid nitrogen and were later thawed in a 37 degrees C water bath. Purity of sorted or isolated CD4+, CD8+ and CD8+ TEMRA cells was at least 90%.

This sample was included in a study of CD8 T cells in Susac syndrome (dated by TCRdb to between 2017 and 2020). At the level of the whole study: Repertoire sequencing was used to test whether CD8+ T cell activation and differentiation in Susac syndrome was antigen driven. CD8+ T cell repertoire clonality was compared between some 12 healthy donors, approximately 14 Susac syndrome patients and around 15 multiple sclerosis patients. The research as a whole found: The number of individuals in the TCR sequencing and HLA analysis was acknowledged as relatively small.

RNA was extracted with the RNeasy kit and roughly 0.45 to 1 ug was reverse transcribed using random hexamers. The immunoSEQ multiplex PCR assay, covering 54 Vbeta and 13 Jbeta segments, was used to amplify TCR beta CDR3 regions. PCR amplification bias was corrected using a synthetic template baseline for primer optimization and computational correction. In the original analysis: Only productive sequences were kept, with reads annotated to V, D and J genes according to IMGT and analyzed in immunoSEQ Analyzer. Clonality was calculated as one minus the Shannon entropy normalized by log2 of the number of productive unique sequences. For each patient and control, public and private clones were evaluated within the 100 most prevalent clones. Clones were defined as Susac-specific if absent from the healthy and MS cohorts, from approximately 1,100 published viral clones and from other ImmuneACCESS disease sequences. TCRdb itself trimmed the public reads at Q25 with fastp, ran MiXCR and retained productive beta chains. Rows matching on CDR3 protein sequence are summarized as one entry with the most common DNA and genes. These V and J calls are TCRdb output, not the study's own analysis. This sample comprises around 220,000 distinct CDR3 sequences, roughly nine tenths of them detected only once. The biggest ten clones account for about 0.12% of the sample.

This clonotype was obtained from a human donor with multiple sclerosis. The chain employs TRBV20-1 and TRBJ2-4, with a tentative D call of TRBD1 or TRBD2, each matching 5 bases. The sample taken for sequencing was CD8+ T cells from PBMCs. CDR3 loop: CSARGDGIIQYF. The DNA sequence reads TGCAGTGCTAGGGGGGACGGAATAATTCAGTACTTC.